This TCR beta chain appears in the sequencing data of a study of cytomegalovirus exposure and HLA in healthy donors. Study-level background: About 79% of 350 to 400 genotyped donors fell in the Caucasian-associated ancestry cluster. Study-wide findings and caveats: TCR beta V- and J-gene trimming was later associated with a missense DCLRE1C variant. It has been reported that TCR beta sequences accurately predicted the HLA-A and HLA-B alleles of most subjects.

Worth noting for this clone: As yet, its antigen is unknown.

Vbeta (60) and Jbeta (13) primers were used in the PCR. Libraries were prepared by immunoSEQ multiplex PCR; TCRdb keeps only in-frame clonotypes and omits some of them. In the table there are roughly 130,000 clones, nearly 90% of which are singletons. Donors showed nominal health when sampled, although they likely had unrecorded immune exposures. J was trimmed by 8 bases and V by 5 bases; bases with no gene match: 14. There are 16 residues in the CDR3. The V gene's germline CDR1 is MRHNA and CDR2 SNTAGT. The TCR originated in a middle-aged woman in good health and CMV-seronegative. This chain links TRBV6-4 with TRBJ2-1, with TRBD2 matching over 8 bases. The sample taken for sequencing was PBMCs. The CDR3 DNA is TGTGCCAGCAGTACGTCAAGCGGGAGAGGGGCAGATGAGCAGTTCTTC. Translation: CASSTSSGRGADEQFF.